These 21 T cell receptor beta chains share one sample of origin, sequenced in a study of blood T cell repertoires in COVID-19. Clones were sequenced by immunoSEQ multiplex PCR, and TCRdb holds only the in-frame ones, with some missing. Counted here are approximately 400,000 clones, approximately 87% occurring once; the ten biggest clones make up under 1.5%. Sequencing was performed on PBMCs or T cells enriched from blood (not recorded which). The receptors here all came from a man aged 25 to 45 who had recovered from COVID-19.

A single count supports this clone. This chain uses TRBV5-1 with TRBJ2-4, with D possibly being TRBD2 (7 bases). The CDR3 has 16 amino acids. Germline CDR1 SGHRS, CDR2 YFSETQ. V gave up 0 bases and J gave up 8 bases, with 18 bases separating them. The CDR3 DNA reads TGCGCCAGCAGCTTGGCCCTGGGGCAGGGGAGGGACATTCAGTACTTC. It encodes CASSLALGQGRDIQYF. Full variable domain (missing parts from reference TRBV5-1 and TRBJ2-4): KAGVTQTPRYLIKTRGQQVTLSCSPISGHRSVSWYQQTPGQGLQFLFEYFSETQRNKGNFPGRFSGRQFSNSRSEMNVSTLELGDSALYLCASSLALGQGRDIQYFGAGTRLSVL.

This sequence joins TRBV5-1 and TRBJ1-6; no definite D call. The CDR3 has 15 residues. Germline-derived CDR1 and CDR2 are SGHRS and YFSETQ. The V and J ends lost 2 bases and 9 bases respectively, with 15 bases between them. The CDR3 spells CASSFAGSEGSPLHF. The CDR3 DNA sequence: TGCGCCAGCAGCTTCGCAGGTAGCGAAGGTTCACCCCTCCACTTT. Combining the CDR3 with reference TRBV5-1 and TRBJ1-6 gives the whole variable domain KAGVTQTPRYLIKTRGQQVTLSCSPISGHRSVSWYQQTPGQGLQFLFEYFSETQRNKGNFPGRFSGRQFSNSRSEMNVSTLELGDSALYLCASSFAGSEGSPLHFGNGTRLTVT.

The chain links TRBV5-1 to TRBJ2-3; 10 positions match TRBD2. The V and J ends lost 4 bases and 4 bases, in that order; junction bases with no gene match: 6. From germline, CDR1 is SGHRS and CDR2 YFSETQ. The CDR3 sequence is 15 residues long. The DNA of the CDR3 is TGCGCCAGCAGCCGATATAGCGGGGGGCCAGATACGCAGTATTTT. Translated: CASSRYSGGPDTQYF. Drawing the rest from reference TRBV5-1 and TRBJ2-3, the complete variable domain is KAGVTQTPRYLIKTRGQQVTLSCSPISGHRSVSWYQQTPGQGLQFLFEYFSETQRNKGNFPGRFSGRQFSNSRSEMNVSTLELGDSALYLCASSRYSGGPDTQYFGPGTRLTVL.

Note on this clone: Other DNA sequences in the same sample also yield this CDR3. The rearrangement joins TRBV18 to TRBJ1-1; D possibly corresponds to TRBD1 (5 bases). CDR3 length: 14 residues. Germline V gene sequence: CDR1 KGHSH, CDR2 LQKENI. V gave up 1 base and J gave up 3 bases, with 9 bases separating them. The CDR3 loop reads CASSPRRGYTEAFF. The CDR3 nucleotides are TGTGCCAGCTCACCACGCCGGGGGTACACTGAAGCTTTCTTT.

This chain connects TRBV2 to TRBJ1-2, with no clear D. This CDR3 has 14 residues. Trimming left V 4 bases short and J 7 bases short, with 16 bases between. Germline V gene sequence: CDR1 SNHLY, CDR2 FYNNEI. The CDR3 sequence: CASSVMLVASGYTF. The CDR3 nucleotides are TGTGCCAGCAGTGTTATGTTGGTGGCTAGTGGCTACACCTTC.

The chain couples TRBV6-4 to TRBJ2-1; 7 bases align to TRBD2. The V gene end was trimmed by 4 bases and the J gene end by 8 bases; junction bases not matched to a gene: 5. CDR3 length: 13 residues. Looked up from germline, CDR1 is MRHNA and CDR2 is SNTAGT. The CDR3 reads CASSATSKDEQFF. The CDR3 bases are TGTGCCAGCAGTGCGACTAGCAAGGATGAGCAGTTCTTC.

The V call is TRBV9, the J call TRBJ1-4; 11 nucleotides match TRBD1. Trimming took 3 bases from V and 7 from J; bases not matched to a gene: 5. The CDR3 runs to 15 residues. CDR1 is SGDLS, CDR2 YYNGEE, per germline. The CDR3 coding sequence is TGTGCCAGCAGCGCCGGGACAGGGGGGTTTGAAAAACTGTTTTTT. Its protein is CASSAGTGGFEKLFF.

The rearrangement uses TRBV7-9 and TRBJ1-1; D uncertain. This CDR3 spans 16 amino acids. V was pared by 1 base and J by 0 bases, with 12 bases between. Per germline, CDR1 SEHNR and CDR2 FQNEAQ (reference sequence). CDR3 sequence reads: CASSLGRNSMNTEAFF. In DNA, the CDR3 is TGTGCCAGCAGCTTAGGCAGGAACAGCATGAACACTGAAGCTTTCTTT.

The chain recombines TRBV5-1 with TRBJ1-4; D is ambiguous. Trimming took 1 base from V and 6 from J, leaving 10 bases between them. This CDR3 contains 14 residues. Germline CDR1 reads SGHRS; CDR2 reads YFSETQ. The CDR3 here is CASSLNGEDEKLFF. The CDR3 nucleotides are TGCGCCAGCAGCTTGAATGGGGAGGATGAAAAACTGTTTTTT. The variable domain in full, completed from reference TRBV5-1 and TRBJ1-4, reads KAGVTQTPRYLIKTRGQQVTLSCSPISGHRSVSWYQQTPGQGLQFLFEYFSETQRNKGNFPGRFSGRQFSNSRSEMNVSTLELGDSALYLCASSLNGEDEKLFFGSGTQLSVL.

The chain combines TRBV12-5 with TRBJ2-7; 8 positions agree with TRBD1. The J segment lost 0 bases and the V segment lost 0 bases, leaving 4 bases of the junction unmatched. This CDR3 region has 16 residues. The germline V gene encodes CDR1 LGHNT and CDR2 FRNRAP. CDR3: CASGLVPGQASYEQYF. CDR3 coding DNA: TGTGCTAGTGGTTTGGTCCCGGGACAGGCCTCCTACGAGCAGTACTTC.

The chain combines TRBV5-1 with TRBJ2-2; D remains unclear. The CDR3 runs to 14 residues. V lost 0 bases and J lost 1, with 4 bases in between. The germline V gene has CDR1 SGHRS and CDR2 YFSETQ. For the CDR3, the DNA is TGCGCCAGCAGCTTGGCCCAGAACACCGGGGAGCTGTTTTTT. This gives the protein CASSLAQNTGELFF.

This clone was seen once. This chain joins TRBV6-6 and TRBJ1-1, with D possibly TRBD1 on 5 matching bases. From germline, CDR1 is MNHNY and CDR2 SVGAGI (reference sequence). V lost 5 bases and J lost 4, with 17 bases in between. The CDR3 is 15 amino acids. CDR3 loop: CASSPNRAGLTEAFF. The CDR3 nucleotides are TGTGCCAGCAGTCCAAACCGGGCAGGGCTCACTGAAGCTTTCTTT.

The genes are TRBV6-2 or TRBV6-3 and TRBJ1-1; perhaps TRBD1 as D (5 bases). The V end was cut by 2 bases, the J end by 4 bases, with 8 bases between. The CDR3 is made up of 13 amino acids. From germline, CDR1 is MNHEY and CDR2 SVGEGT. This CDR3 is CASSYGGGTEAFF. The CDR3 DNA sequence: TGTGCCAGCAGTTACGGCGGGGGCACTGAAGCTTTCTTT.

The chain employs TRBV3-1 (or the pseudogene TRBV3-2) and TRBJ2-5; weak D call: TRBD1 (6 bases). Between the trimmed V and J ends, which lost 5 bases and 1 base, there was a span of 8 bases. The germline V gene encodes CDR1 LGHDT and CDR2 YNNKEL (reference sequence). CDR3 size: 13 residues. The CDR3, as DNA: TGTGCCAGCAGCGTGGGGGCCCAAGAGACCCAGTACTTC. Encoded protein: CASSVGAQETQYF.

The chain links TRBV11-2 to TRBJ2-2, with D unresolved. There are 13 residues in the CDR3. Germline V lookup: CDR1 SGHAT, CDR2 FQNNGV. V was clipped by 4 bases and J by 6 bases, with 9 bases between them. The DNA of the CDR3 is TGTGCCAGCAGCTCGTCAGTGGCCGGGGAGCTGTTTTTT. This encodes CASSSSVAGELFF.

The chain uses TRBV5-5 and TRBJ1-2; 7 nucleotides align to TRBD1. The CDR3 totals 13 residues. V lost 2 bases and J lost 7; bases outside the gene matches: 5. The germline gives CDR1 SGHKS, CDR2 YYEKEE (reference sequence). The CDR3, as DNA: TGTGCCAGCAGCTTAAGGGGGCTTAGTGGCTACACCTTC. Translating it yields CASSLRGLSGYTF.

This chain connects TRBV29-1 to TRBJ1-1, with 7 bases fitting TRBD1. This CDR3 spans 13 amino acids. V was pared by 7 bases and J by 0 bases, with 5 bases of the junction left unmatched. Looked up from germline, CDR1 is SQVTM and CDR2 is ANQGSEA. CDR3 region: CSGGQHMNTEAFF. The CDR3 DNA is TGCAGCGGGGGACAGCACATGAACACTGAAGCTTTCTTT.

CDR3 residues: CASSSDRVISEQFF. Written as DNA, the CDR3 is TGTGCCAGCAGCTCGGACAGGGTAATAAGTGAGCAGTTCTTC. This chain uses TRBV7-2 with TRBJ2-1; 8 nucleotides line up with TRBD1. The CDR3 spans 14 residues. The J segment lost 9 bases and the V segment lost 4 bases, leaving 8 bases of the junction unmatched. From germline, CDR1 is SGHTA and CDR2 FQGNSA.

The chain is built from TRBV2 and TRBJ2-1; maybe TRBD2 (5 bases). This CDR3 region has 14 residues. V lost 6 bases to trimming and J lost 8 bases, with 17 bases between them. Germline loops: CDR1 SNHLY, CDR2 FYNNEI. As DNA, the CDR3 is TGTGCCAGCAGCAACGTAATTACGCGGGATGAGCAGTTCTTC. Translated: CASSNVITRDEQFF.

V and J are TRBV19 and TRBJ1-1, with D perhaps matching TRBD1 (5 bases). The CDR3 extends over 14 amino acids. With 8 bases removed from V and 0 bases from J, the gap between germline ends came to 13 bases. Germline CDR1 LNHDA, CDR2 SQIVND (reference sequence). CDR3 in amino acids: CASGTGAMNTEAFF. CDR3 nucleotide sequence: TGTGCCAGTGGAACTGGGGCTATGAACACTGAAGCTTTCTTT.

A single count supports this clone. CDR3 nucleotide sequence: TGTGCCATCAGTGAGGACAGGGGCCGCTATGGCTACACCTTC. Its translation is CAISEDRGRYGYTF. This chain joins TRBV10-3 and TRBJ1-2, with 8 bases fitting TRBD1. The CDR3 totals 14 residues. CDR1 is ENHRY, CDR2 SYGVKD, per germline. V lost 2 bases to trimming and J lost 4 bases; unmatched junction nucleotides: 3.